The rows below give T cell receptor beta chains drawn from one sample of a study of cytomegalovirus exposure and HLA in healthy donors. Here immunoSEQ multiplex PCR was the method, and the copy in TCRdb shows in-frame clones only, minus some. Of around 140,000 clones in the sample, roughly four fifths were seen once. The sequenced sample was PBMCs. All receptors come from a woman in her 40s in good health and CMV-seronegative. Each CDR3 is given with its conserved first and last residue. A D gene is named only where the DNA matches it firmly. Size is stated for part of the rows, as once, few or many counts, or as a class when the clone is expanded.

d_call	v_call	j_call	clone_size	cdr3_aa	cdr3_nt
-	TRBV11-2	TRBJ2-5	-	CASSLLGGETQYF	TGTGCCAGCAGCTTACTCGGTGGAGAGACCCAGTACTTC
TRBD1	TRBV28	TRBJ1-2	-	CASSFPTGVYGYTF	TGTGCCAGCAGTTTCCCCACAGGGGTCTATGGCTACACCTTC
TRBD1	TRBV5-3	TRBJ1-1	-	CARSLVDRGNTEAFF	TGTGCCAGAAGCTTAGTGGACAGGGGCAACACTGAAGCTTTCTTT
-	TRBV28	TRBJ2-6	-	CASSFKGHRANVLTF	TGTGCCAGCAGTTTCAAGGGGCACAGGGCCAACGTCCTGACCTTC
-	TRBV10-3	TRBJ2-7	-	CAISPGREPYEQYF	TGTGCCATCAGTCCGGGACGGGAGCCCTACGAGCAGTACTTC
-	TRBV29-1	TRBJ1-2	-	CSVERQGTTHGYTF	TGCAGCGTTGAACGTCAGGGGACCACCCATGGCTACACCTTC
-	TRBV6-1	TRBJ2-5	-	CASSIQGIAETQYF	TGTGCCAGCAGTATCCAGGGGATTGCGGAGACCCAGTACTTC
-	TRBV5-1	TRBJ1-3	-	CASRRQAEGSGNTIYF	TGCGCCAGCAGAAGACAGGCCGAAGGTTCTGGAAACACCATATATTTT
TRBD2	TRBV6-5	TRBJ2-1	-	CASSYGTSWSEQFF	TGTGCCAGCAGTTACGGGACTAGCTGGAGTGAGCAGTTCTTC
-	TRBV7-2	TRBJ2-2	-	CASSLEGGRGHTGELFF	TGTGCCAGCAGCTTAGAGGGGGGGCGCGGTCACACCGGGGAGCTGTTTTTT
TRBD1	TRBV4-2	TRBJ1-1	-	CASSQITGTGKNTEAFF	TGTGCCAGCAGCCAAATTACTGGGACAGGGAAGAACACTGAAGCTTTCTTT
TRBD2	TRBV10-1	TRBJ2-7	few	CASSEWTGGVYEQYF	TGCGCCAGCAGTGAGTGGACGGGAGGCGTCTACGAGCAGTACTTC
-	TRBV5-1	TRBJ2-5	-	CASSPAVSVQETQYF	TGCGCCAGCAGCCCGGCGGTTTCCGTACAAGAGACCCAGTACTTC
-	TRBV7-2	TRBJ1-2	-	CASSLSFGGERGGYTF	TGTGCCAGCAGCTTATCGTTTGGGGGGGAGCGGGGTGGCTACACCTTC
TRBD2	TRBV13	TRBJ2-3	-	CASSLEASGSSTDTQYF	TGTGCCAGCAGCTTAGAGGCTAGCGGGAGTAGTACAGATACGCAGTATTTT
TRBD2	TRBV7-9	TRBJ2-1	-	CASSPRAGLAGVYEQFF	TGTGCCAGCAGCCCAAGAGCCGGACTAGCGGGAGTATATGAGCAGTTCTTC
TRBD1	TRBV7-9	TRBJ1-2	-	CSSSFRGQGAPNYGYTF	TGTTCCAGCAGCTTTAGGGGACAGGGGGCGCCTAACTATGGCTACACCTTC
TRBD1	TRBV5-1	TRBJ2-5	-	CASSRLGTGTETQYF	TGCGCCAGCAGCCGACTAGGGACAGGGACTGAGACCCAGTACTTC
-	TRBV28	TRBJ1-3	-	CASSLYGRGSGNTIYF	TGTGCCAGCAGTTTATACGGCCGGGGCTCTGGAAACACCATATATTTT
-	TRBV5-1	TRBJ1-4	once	CASSLGTGSEKLFF	TGCGCCAGCAGCTTAGGTACAGGGAGTGAAAAACTGTTTTTT
TRBD1	TRBV5-1	TRBJ1-2	-	CASSRDPPTGGEGYTF	TGCGCCAGCAGCCGTGACCCGCCGACAGGGGGCGAGGGCTACACCTTC
TRBD2	TRBV2	TRBJ2-3	-	CAQQGVAGGSTDTQYF	TGTGCCCAGCAGGGGGTAGCGGGGGGTAGCACAGATACGCAGTATTTT
TRBD1	TRBV7-3	TRBJ2-1	-	CASSPRTGSEQFF	TGTGCCAGCAGCCCACGGACAGGGAGTGAGCAGTTCTTC
-	TRBV18	TRBJ2-5	-	CASSRSRGETQYF	TGTGCCAGCTCACGATCCCGGGGGGAGACCCAGTACTTC
TRBD1	TRBV27	TRBJ2-1	-	CATYSGTGAYNEQFF	TGTGCCACCTATTCCGGGACAGGGGCCTACAATGAGCAGTTCTTC
TRBD1	TRBV10-2	TRBJ1-3	once	CASSVMDRSSGNTIYF	TGCGCCAGCAGTGTTATGGACAGGTCCTCTGGAAACACCATATATTTT
-	TRBV19	TRBJ1-5	once	CASTERAGRANQPQHF	TGTGCCAGTACCGAGCGGGCAGGGAGGGCGAATCAGCCCCAGCATTTT
TRBD2	TRBV7-8	TRBJ2-7	-	CASSLLGLAGSYEQYF	TGTGCCAGCAGCTTATTGGGCCTAGCGGGATCATACGAGCAGTACTTC
TRBD2	TRBV5-4	TRBJ2-3	-	CASSFDGRAEDTQYF	TGTGCCAGCAGCTTCGACGGGAGGGCCGAAGATACGCAGTATTTT
TRBD2	TRBV28	TRBJ2-3	-	CASSLRLAASTDTQYF	TGTGCCAGCAGTCTCCGACTAGCGGCTAGCACAGATACGCAGTATTTT
-	TRBV27	TRBJ1-2	-	CASSLSASNYGYTF	TGTGCCAGCAGTTTATCGGCTTCTAACTATGGCTACACCTTC
TRBD2	TRBV4-2	TRBJ2-3	-	CASSQDSGSRDTQYF	TGTGCCAGCAGCCAAGATAGCGGGAGCCGAGATACGCAGTATTTT
TRBD1	TRBV5-4	TRBJ1-1	-	CATTLQGVGTEAFF	TGTGCCACCACCTTACAGGGGGTGGGAACTGAAGCTTTCTTT
-	TRBV2	TRBJ1-5	-	CASSVDSQNNQPQHF	TGTGCCAGCAGTGTAGACAGTCAGAACAATCAGCCCCAGCATTTT
TRBD2	TRBV27	TRBJ2-3	-	CASSLLYSGRAPDTQYF	TGTGCCAGCAGTCTACTTTATAGCGGGAGGGCCCCAGATACGCAGTATTTT
TRBD2	TRBV11-3	TRBJ2-1	-	CASSLGTGLAGVNEQFF	TGTGCCAGCAGCTTAGGGACGGGACTAGCGGGAGTCAATGAGCAGTTCTTC
TRBD2	TRBV29-1	TRBJ2-1	-	CSALYVGLASYNEQFF	TGCAGCGCCCTATATGTGGGACTAGCAAGCTACAATGAGCAGTTCTTC
TRBD2	TRBV7-3	TRBJ2-2	-	CASSLTRTSGNTGELFF	TGTGCCAGCAGCTTAACTCGTACTAGCGGGAACACCGGGGAGCTGTTTTTT
TRBD1	TRBV27	TRBJ2-7	-	CASSLWGQGSEQYF	TGTGCCAGCAGTTTATGGGGACAGGGTTCCGAGCAGTACTTC
TRBD2	TRBV27	TRBJ2-7	-	CASSPGLAGTYEQYF	TGTGCCAGCAGTCCGGGACTAGCGGGAACCTACGAGCAGTACTTC
TRBD2	TRBV28	TRBJ2-2	-	CASSFVRGWNTGELFF	TGTGCCAGCAGTTTTGTGCGGGGGTGGAACACCGGGGAGCTGTTTTTT
TRBD2	TRBV19	TRBJ2-1	-	CASSLKLAGGVYNEQFF	TGTGCCAGTAGCCTCAAACTAGCGGGAGGGGTTTACAATGAGCAGTTCTTC
TRBD2	TRBV4-3	TRBJ2-3	-	CASSQEPVLGGRGTQYF	TGCGCCAGCAGCCAAGAACCGGTTCTGGGGGGGAGGGGTACGCAGTATTTT
-	TRBV7-2	TRBJ2-3	-	CASSGPSTDTQYF	TGTGCCAGCAGCGGCCCTAGCACAGATACGCAGTATTTT
-	TRBV4-2	TRBJ2-1	-	CASSRLGGSSYNEQFF	TGTGCCAGCAGCCGTCTCGGCGGAAGCTCCTACAATGAGCAGTTCTTC
-	TRBV27	TRBJ1-2	-	CASSPAPWGPYTF	TGTGCCAGCAGTCCCGCCCCGTGGGGCCCTTACACCTTC
-	TRBV5-4	TRBJ2-5	-	CASSFRQEPTGTQYF	TGTGCCAGCAGCTTCCGACAGGAGCCGACAGGGACCCAGTACTTC
-	TRBV7-8	TRBJ2-7	-	CASSSSGDYEQYF	TGTGCCAGCAGCTCCTCAGGGGACTACGAGCAGTACTTC
-	TRBV11-2	TRBJ1-4	-	CASSWLGGEKLFF	TGTGCCAGCAGCTGGCTAGGGGGAGAAAAACTGTTTTTT
-	TRBV11-1	TRBJ2-2	-	CASRGPGMNTGELFF	TGTGCCAGCAGGGGTCCGGGAATGAACACCGGGGAGCTGTTTTTT